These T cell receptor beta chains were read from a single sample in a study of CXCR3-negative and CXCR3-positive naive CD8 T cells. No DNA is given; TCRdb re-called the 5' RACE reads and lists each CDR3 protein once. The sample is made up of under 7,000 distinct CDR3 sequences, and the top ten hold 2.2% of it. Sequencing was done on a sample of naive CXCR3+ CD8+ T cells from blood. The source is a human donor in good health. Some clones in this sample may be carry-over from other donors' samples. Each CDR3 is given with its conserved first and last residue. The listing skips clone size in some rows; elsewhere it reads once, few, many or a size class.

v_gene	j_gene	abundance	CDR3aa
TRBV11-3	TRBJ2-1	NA	CASSPAGTSGGNGYNEQFF
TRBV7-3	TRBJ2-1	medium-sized	CASSSTLASSYNEQFF
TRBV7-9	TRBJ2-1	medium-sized	CASSLGLAGGPYNEQFF
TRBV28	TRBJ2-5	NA	CASSALAGEETQYF
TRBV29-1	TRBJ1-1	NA	CSVAGGLENTEAFF
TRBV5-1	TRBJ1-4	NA	CASSFNAASDSPNEKLFF
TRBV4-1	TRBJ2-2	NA	CASSQDEGMNTGELFF
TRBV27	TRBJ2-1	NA	CASTLAGAYNEQFF
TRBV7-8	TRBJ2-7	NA	CASSPTGTGPEQYF
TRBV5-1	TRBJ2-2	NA	CASSFLPGLVSSGTGELFF
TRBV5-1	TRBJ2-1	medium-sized	CASSPNLASGEQFF
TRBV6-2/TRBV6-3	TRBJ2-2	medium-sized	CASSPGSRELFF
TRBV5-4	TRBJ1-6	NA	CASSLRTGNSPLHF
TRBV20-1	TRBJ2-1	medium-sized	CSARAPGQRFNEQFF
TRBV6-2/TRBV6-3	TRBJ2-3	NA	CASTIFGLDTQYF
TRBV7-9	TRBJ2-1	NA	CAIPVDNSYNEQFF
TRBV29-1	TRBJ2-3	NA	CSVEKGVTTDTQYF
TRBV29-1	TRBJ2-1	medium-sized	CSVGGNSYNEQFF
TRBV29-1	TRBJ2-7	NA	CSVGGGYEQYF
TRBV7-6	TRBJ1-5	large	CASSAGDQPQHF
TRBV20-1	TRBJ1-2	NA	CSAREAGGAYYGYTF
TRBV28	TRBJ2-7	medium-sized	CASSSGSSYEQYF
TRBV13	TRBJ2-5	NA	CASSLGGAYQETQYF
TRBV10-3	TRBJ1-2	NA	CAISKTGGTGPYGYTF
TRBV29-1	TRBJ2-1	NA	CSVVSHNPYNEQFF
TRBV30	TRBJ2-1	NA	CAWSPPKREGVNEQFF
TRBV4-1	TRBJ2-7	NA	CASSQDAGLGEQYF
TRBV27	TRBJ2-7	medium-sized	CASSRGVSGYEQYF
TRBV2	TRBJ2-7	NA	CASEGDRGSEQYF
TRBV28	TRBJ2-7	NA	CASSPPPLREGRYEQYF
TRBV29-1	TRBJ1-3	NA	CSVRNNRRTIYF
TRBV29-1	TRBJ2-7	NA	CSALGGSSYEQYF
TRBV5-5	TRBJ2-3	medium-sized	CASSLVPLDTQYF
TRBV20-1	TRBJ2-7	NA	CSARDGQGATYEQYF
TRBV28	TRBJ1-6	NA	CASSWTGDSYNSPLHF
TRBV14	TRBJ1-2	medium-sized	CASSQFVTDANYGYTF
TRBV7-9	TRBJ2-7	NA	CASSPPDRVYEQYF
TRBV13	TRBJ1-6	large	CASSLGSATNSPLHF
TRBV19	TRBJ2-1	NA	CASTKSGVNEQFF
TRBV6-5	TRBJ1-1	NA	CASSYSEGATEAFF
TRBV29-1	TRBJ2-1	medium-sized	CSVGGGDRNEQFF
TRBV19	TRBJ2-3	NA	CASSILAGVTDTQYF
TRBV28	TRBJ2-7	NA	CASSLPLRALYEQYF
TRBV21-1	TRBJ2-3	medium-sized	CAGGFGECTDTQYF
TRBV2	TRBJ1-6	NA	CASNRGTGDSSYNSPLHF
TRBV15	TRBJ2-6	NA	CATSSGGANVLTF
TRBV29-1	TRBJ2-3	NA	CSAKVVSAGQVTDTQYF
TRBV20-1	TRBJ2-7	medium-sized	CSAHPGQGFSYEQYF
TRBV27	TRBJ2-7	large	CASSSETGLYEQYF
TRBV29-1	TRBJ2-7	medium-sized	CSVLGQGGSYEQYF
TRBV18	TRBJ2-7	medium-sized	CASSPPASSYEQYF
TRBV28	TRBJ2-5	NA	CASSLASGAQETQYF
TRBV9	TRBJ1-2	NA	CASSVGGQGRGYTF